A selection of T cell receptor beta chains follows, all from one sample in a study of breast tumors, draining lymph nodes, adjacent tissues. MiXCR, run by TCRdb on the multiplex PCR reads, gives a single entry per CDR3 protein. Of 50,000 to 75,000 distinct CDR3 sequences listed, roughly 59% are singletons. Sequenced material: breast tumor tissue. The source of these receptors is a female donor with breast cancer. Some clones in this sample may be carry-over from other donors' samples. Each CDR3 is given with its conserved first and last residue. The order of the fields is V gene, J gene, D gene, clone size, CDR3 DNA, CDR3 protein. The D gene is left open where the match is weak. A clone size is listed for some rows: how often the clone was seen (once, few, many), or a class if it is expanded.

TRBV19	TRBJ2-7	TRBD1	-	TGTGCCAGTAGTTCCGACAGGGCAGTGGGTACCTACGAGCAGTACTTC	CASSSDRAVGTYEQYF
TRBV29-1	TRBJ2-2	TRBD2	-	TGCAGCGTTGGTCCTAGCACTGACACCGGGGGGTTGTTTTTT	CSVGPSTDTGGLFF
TRBV9	TRBJ2-1	-	once	TGTGCCAGCAGCGTAGGGGTAGGCTATGAGCAGTTCTTC	CASSVGVGYEQFF
TRBV19	TRBJ1-2	-	few	TGTGCCAGTAGTATCATCAACAGGGCTCATGGCTACACCTTC	CASSIINRAHGYTF
TRBV6-2/TRBV6-3	TRBJ2-1	-	few	TGTGCCAGCAGTCACTCGGTTCTAGGCAGGGATGACAATGAGCAGTTCTTC	CASSHSVLGRDDNEQFF
TRBV18	TRBJ2-5	-	-	TGTGCCAGCTCACCCTCTGGAGAGACCCAGTGCTTC	CASSPSGETQCF
TRBV7-9	TRBJ2-1	-	many	TGTGCCAGCAGCCATACTAGCAGGTCCTACAATGAGCAGTTCTTC	CASSHTSRSYNEQFF
TRBV7-9	TRBJ1-6	-	-	TGTGCCAGCAGCTTAGCGGGAGTTACTAATTCACCCCTCCACTTT	CASSLAGVTNSPLHF
TRBV5-8	TRBJ2-2	TRBD1	-	TGTGCCAGCAGGACAGGGGTTTACACCGGGGAGCTGTTTTTT	CASRTGVYTGELFF
TRBV20-1	TRBJ2-7	-	-	TGCAGTGCTAGTCCCCGGGACGGATCCTACGAGCAGTACTTC	CSASPRDGSYEQYF
TRBV20-1	TRBJ1-2	-	-	TGCAGTGCTCCAGACAGGTTACTCTATGGCTACACCTTC	CSAPDRLLYGYTF
TRBV7-9	TRBJ2-3	TRBD1	many	TGTGCCAGCAGCTTAAGACAGGGGGGTGGATTAGGTACGCAGTATTTT	CASSLRQGGGLGTQYF
TRBV20-1	TRBJ1-6	TRBD1	-	TGCAGTGCTAGAGATCGAGTGGGAGACAGGGTTCGATCACCCCTCCACTTT	CSARDRVGDRVRSPLHF
TRBV2	TRBJ1-6	-	once	TGTGCCAGCAGTGGCGGCTTGCAGGGGAAGAATTCACCCCTCCACTTT	CASSGGLQGKNSPLHF
TRBV20-1	TRBJ1-3	TRBD1	-	TGCAGTGCCCTCGGGACAGGGTCTGGAAACACCATATATTTT	CSALGTGSGNTIYF
TRBV15	TRBJ2-1	-	medium-sized	TGTGCCACCAGCCTCATGGGGCAGGGGGGCTCCTACAATGAGCAGTTCTTC	CATSLMGQGGSYNEQFF
TRBV6-1	TRBJ2-7	TRBD2	-	TGTGCCACCAGTGCTAGATTGGTAGCGGGATACGAGCAGTACTTC	CATSARLVAGYEQYF